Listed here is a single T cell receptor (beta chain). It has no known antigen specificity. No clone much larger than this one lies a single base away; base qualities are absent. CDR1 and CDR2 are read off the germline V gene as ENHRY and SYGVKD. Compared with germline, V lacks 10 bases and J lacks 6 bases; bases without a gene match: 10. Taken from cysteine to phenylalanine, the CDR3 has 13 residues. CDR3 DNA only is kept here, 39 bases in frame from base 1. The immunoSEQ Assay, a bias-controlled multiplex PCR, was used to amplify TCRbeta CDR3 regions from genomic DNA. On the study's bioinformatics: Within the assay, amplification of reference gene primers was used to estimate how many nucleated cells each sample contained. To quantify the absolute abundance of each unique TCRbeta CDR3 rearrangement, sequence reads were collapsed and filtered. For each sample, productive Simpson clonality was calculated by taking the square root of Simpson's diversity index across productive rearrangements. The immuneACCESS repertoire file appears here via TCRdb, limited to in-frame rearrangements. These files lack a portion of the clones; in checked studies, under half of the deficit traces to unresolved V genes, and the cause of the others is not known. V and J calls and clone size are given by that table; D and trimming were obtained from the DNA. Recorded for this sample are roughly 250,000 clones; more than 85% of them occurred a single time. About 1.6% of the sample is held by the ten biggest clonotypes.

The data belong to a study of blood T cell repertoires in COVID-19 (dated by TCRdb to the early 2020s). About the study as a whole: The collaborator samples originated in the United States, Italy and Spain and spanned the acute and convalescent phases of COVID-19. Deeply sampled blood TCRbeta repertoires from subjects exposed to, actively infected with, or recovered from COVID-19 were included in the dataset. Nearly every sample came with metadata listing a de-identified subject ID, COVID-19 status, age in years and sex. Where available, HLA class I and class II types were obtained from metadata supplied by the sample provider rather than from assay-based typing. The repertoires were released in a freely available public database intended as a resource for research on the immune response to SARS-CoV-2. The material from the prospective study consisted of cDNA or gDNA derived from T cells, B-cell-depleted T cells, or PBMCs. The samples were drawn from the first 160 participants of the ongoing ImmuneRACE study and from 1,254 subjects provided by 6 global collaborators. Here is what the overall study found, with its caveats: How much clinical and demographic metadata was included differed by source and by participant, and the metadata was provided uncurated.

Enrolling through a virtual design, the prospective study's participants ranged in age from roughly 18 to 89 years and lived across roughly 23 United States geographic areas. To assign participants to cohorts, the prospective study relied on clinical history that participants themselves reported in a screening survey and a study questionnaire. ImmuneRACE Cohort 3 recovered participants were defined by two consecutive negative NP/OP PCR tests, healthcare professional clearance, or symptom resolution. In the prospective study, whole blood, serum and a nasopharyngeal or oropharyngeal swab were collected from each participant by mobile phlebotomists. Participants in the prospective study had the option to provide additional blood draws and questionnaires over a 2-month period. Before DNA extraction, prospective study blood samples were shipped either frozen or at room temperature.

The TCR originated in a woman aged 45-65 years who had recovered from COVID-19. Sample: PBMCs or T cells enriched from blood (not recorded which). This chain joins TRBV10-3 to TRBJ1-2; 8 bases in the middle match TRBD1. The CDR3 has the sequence CATQTGGKNGYTF. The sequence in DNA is TGTGCCACCCAAACAGGGGGTAAGAATGGCTACACCTTC.